This entry describes one T cell receptor (beta chain). Using its own MiXCR run on the PCR reads, TCRdb lists one record per CDR3 protein. The sample lists about 510,000 distinct CDR3 sequences; roughly 24% were seen once. The source of the sample is a study of molecular identifiers for immune sequencing clone quantification. Across the study: The replicate experiment used RNA from 20,000 or 100,000 naive CD8 cells. This RNA was split into five aliquots, and four of them were sequenced.

CDR3 length: 14 amino acids. V shed 5 bases, J shed 5 bases, and the junction held 4 bases outside the gene matches. The chain recombines TRBV12-3 or TRBV12-4 with TRBJ2-3; 10 bases agree with TRBD1. This TCR was recovered from a human donor in good health. Some libraries in this study had Jurkat cell RNA spiked in. Sequencing was carried out using naive CD8+ T cells from blood, with Jurkat cell RNA spiked in. Noted subset: FACS-sorted CD8+CD4-CCR7+CD45RA+ naive T cells. CDR3 sequence reads: CASSTDRGIDTQYF. CDR3 coding DNA: TGTGCCAGCAGTACGGACAGGGGGATAGATACGCAGTATTTT.